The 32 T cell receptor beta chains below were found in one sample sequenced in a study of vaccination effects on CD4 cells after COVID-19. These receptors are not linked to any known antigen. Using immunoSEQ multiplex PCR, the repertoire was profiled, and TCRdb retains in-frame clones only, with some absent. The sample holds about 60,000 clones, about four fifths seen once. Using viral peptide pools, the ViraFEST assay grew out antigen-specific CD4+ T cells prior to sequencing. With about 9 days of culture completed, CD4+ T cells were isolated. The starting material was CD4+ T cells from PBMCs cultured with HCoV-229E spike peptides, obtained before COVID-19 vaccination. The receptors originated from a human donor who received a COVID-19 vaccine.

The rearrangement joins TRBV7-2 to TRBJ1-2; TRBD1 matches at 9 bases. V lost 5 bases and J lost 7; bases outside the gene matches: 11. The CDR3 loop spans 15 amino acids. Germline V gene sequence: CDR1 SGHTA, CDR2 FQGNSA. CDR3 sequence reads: CASSPSWTGAGGYTF. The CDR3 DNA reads TGTGCCAGCAGCCCGAGTTGGACAGGGGCTGGTGGCTACACCTTC. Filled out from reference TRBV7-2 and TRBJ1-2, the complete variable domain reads GAGVSQSPSNKVTEKGKDVELRCDPISGHTALYWYRQSLGQGLEFLIYFQGNSAPDKSGLPSDRFSAERTGGSVSTLTIQRTQQEDSAVYLCASSPSWTGAGGYTFGSGTRLTVV.

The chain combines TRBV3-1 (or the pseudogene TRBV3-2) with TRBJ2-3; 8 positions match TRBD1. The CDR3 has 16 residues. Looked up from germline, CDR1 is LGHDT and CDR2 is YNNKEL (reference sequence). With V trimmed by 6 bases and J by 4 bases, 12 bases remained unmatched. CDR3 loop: CASRPGTGRTPDTQYF. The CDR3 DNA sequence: TGTGCCAGCAGACCCGGGACAGGTAGGACTCCAGATACGCAGTATTTT.

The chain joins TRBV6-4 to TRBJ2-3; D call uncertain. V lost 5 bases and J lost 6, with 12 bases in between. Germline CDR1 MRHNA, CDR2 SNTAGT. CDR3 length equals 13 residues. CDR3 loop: CASSFSFSDTQYF. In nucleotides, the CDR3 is TGTGCCAGCAGTTTTAGTTTTTCGGATACGCAGTATTTT.

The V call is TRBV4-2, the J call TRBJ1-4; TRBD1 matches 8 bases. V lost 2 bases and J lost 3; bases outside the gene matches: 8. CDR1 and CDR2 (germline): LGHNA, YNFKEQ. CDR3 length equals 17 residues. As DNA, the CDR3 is TGTGCCAGCAGCCAAAGGCAGGGGGCGGCTGCTAATGAAAAACTGTTTTTT. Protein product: CASSQRQGAAANEKLFF.

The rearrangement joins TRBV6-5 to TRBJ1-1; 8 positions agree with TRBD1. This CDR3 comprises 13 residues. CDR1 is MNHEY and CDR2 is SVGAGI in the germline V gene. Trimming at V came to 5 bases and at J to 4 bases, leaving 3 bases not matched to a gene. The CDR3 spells CASSRQGRTEAFF. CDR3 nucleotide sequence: TGTGCCAGCAGTCGACAGGGGCGCACTGAAGCTTTCTTT.

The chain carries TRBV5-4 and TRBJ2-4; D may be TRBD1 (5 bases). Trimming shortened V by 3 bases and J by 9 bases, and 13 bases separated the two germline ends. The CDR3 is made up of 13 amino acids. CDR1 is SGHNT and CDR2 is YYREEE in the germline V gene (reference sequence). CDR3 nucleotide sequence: TGTGCCAGCAGCTCATTGGGGCTGGCCATTCAGTACTTC. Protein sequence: CASSSLGLAIQYF.

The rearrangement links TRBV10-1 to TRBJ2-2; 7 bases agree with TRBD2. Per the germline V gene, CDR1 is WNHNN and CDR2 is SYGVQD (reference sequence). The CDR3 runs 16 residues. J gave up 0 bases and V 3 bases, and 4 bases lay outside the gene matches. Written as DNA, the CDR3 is TGCGCCAGCAGTGATAGGGCGGGAGCGAACACCGGGGAGCTGTTTTTT. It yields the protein CASSDRAGANTGELFF.

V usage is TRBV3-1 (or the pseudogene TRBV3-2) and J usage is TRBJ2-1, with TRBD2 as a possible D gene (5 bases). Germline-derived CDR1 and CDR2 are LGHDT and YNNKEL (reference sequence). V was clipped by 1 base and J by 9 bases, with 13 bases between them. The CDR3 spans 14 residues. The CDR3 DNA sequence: TGTGCCAGCAGCCAAGGACTCCCGGCGGGTGAGCAGTTCTTC. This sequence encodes CASSQGLPAGEQFF.

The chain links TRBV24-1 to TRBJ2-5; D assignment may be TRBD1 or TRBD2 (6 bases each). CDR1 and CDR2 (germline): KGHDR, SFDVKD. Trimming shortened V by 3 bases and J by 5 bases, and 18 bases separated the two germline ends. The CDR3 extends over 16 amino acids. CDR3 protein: CATSDLNYGGGETQYF. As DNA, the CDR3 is TGTGCCACCAGTGATCTGAACTACGGGGGCGGGGAGACCCAGTACTTC.

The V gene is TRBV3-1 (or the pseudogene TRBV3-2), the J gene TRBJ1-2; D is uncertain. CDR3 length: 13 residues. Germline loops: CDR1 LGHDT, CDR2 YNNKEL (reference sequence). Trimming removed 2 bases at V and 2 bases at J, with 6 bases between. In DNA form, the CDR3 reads TGTGCCAGCAGCCAACTCAGAAACTATGGCTACACCTTC. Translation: CASSQLRNYGYTF.

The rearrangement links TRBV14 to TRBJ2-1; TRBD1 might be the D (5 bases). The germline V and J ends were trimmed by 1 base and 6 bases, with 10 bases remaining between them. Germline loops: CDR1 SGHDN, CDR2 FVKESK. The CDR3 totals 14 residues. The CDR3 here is CASSQVGALNEQFF. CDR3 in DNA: TGTGCCAGCAGCCAAGTAGGGGCCCTCAATGAGCAGTTCTTC.

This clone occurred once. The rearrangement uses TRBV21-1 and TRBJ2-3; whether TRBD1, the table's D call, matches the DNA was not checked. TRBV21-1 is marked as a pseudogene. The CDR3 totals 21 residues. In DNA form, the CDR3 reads TGTGCCAGCAGCAAAGTCTCTCTCGGAGGTCCGGGACAGGGGTTCACAGATACGCAGTATTTT. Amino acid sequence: CASSKVSLGGPGQGFTDTQYF.

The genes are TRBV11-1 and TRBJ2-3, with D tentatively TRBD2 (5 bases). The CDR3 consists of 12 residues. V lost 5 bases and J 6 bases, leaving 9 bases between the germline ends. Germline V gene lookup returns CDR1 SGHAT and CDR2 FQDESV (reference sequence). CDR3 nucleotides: TGTGCCAGCAGCCAAGGCGGGGATACGCAGTATTTT. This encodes CASSQGGDTQYF.

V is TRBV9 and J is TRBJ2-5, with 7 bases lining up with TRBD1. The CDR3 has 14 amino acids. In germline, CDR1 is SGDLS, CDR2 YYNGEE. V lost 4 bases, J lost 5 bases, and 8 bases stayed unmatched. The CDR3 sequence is CASSPAWDSETQYF. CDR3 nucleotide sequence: TGTGCCAGCAGCCCAGCCTGGGACAGTGAGACCCAGTACTTC.

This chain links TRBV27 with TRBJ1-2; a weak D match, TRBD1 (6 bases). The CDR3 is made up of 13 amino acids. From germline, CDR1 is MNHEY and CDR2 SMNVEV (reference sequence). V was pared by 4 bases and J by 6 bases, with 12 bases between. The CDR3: CASSSRTVDGYTF. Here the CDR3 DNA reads TGTGCCAGCAGTTCCCGGACAGTAGATGGCTACACCTTC.

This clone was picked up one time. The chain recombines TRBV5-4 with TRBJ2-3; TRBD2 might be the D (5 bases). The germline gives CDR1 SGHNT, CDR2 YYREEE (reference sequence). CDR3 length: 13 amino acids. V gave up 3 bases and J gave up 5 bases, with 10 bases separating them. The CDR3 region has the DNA TGTGCCAGCAGCTGGAGGTCCCAAGATACGCAGTATTTT. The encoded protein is CASSWRSQDTQYF. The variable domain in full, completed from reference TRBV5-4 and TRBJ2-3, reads ETGVTQSPTHLIKTRGQQVTLRCSSQSGHNTVSWYQQALGQGPQFIFQYYREEENGRGNFPPRFSGLQFPNYSSELNVNALELDDSALYLCASSWRSQDTQYFGPGTRLTVL.

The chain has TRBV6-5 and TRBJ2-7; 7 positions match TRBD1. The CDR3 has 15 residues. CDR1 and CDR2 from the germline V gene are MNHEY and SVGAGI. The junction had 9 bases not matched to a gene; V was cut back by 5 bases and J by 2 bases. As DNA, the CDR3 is TGTGCCAGCAGTACACTGACAGGGACAACCTACGAGCAGTACGTC. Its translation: CASSTLTGTTYEQYV.

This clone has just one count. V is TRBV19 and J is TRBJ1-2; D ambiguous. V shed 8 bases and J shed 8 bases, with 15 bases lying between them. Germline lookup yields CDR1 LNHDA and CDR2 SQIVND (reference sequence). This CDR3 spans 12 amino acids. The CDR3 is CASVYGSSGYTF. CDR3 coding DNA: TGTGCCAGTGTCTACGGATCGTCCGGCTACACCTTC.

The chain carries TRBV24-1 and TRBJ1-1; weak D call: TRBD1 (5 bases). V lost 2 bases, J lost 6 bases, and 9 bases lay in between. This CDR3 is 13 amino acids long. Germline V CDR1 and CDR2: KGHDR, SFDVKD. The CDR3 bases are TGTGCCACCAGTGATTCGGCAGGGCCTGAAGCTTTCTTT. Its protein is CATSDSAGPEAFF.

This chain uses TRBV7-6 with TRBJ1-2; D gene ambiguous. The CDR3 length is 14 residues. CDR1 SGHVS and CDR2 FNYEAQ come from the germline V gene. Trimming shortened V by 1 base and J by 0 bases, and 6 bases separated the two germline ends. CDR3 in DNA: TGTGCCAGCAGCTTAGGGGGAGCTAACTATGGCTACACCTTC. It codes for CASSLGGANYGYTF.

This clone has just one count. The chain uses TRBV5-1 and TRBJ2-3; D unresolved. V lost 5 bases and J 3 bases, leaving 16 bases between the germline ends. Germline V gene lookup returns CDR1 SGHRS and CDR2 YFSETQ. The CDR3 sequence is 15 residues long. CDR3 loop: CASRGVGVGTDTQYF. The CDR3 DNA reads TGCGCCAGCAGGGGTGTTGGGGTAGGAACAGATACGCAGTATTTT.

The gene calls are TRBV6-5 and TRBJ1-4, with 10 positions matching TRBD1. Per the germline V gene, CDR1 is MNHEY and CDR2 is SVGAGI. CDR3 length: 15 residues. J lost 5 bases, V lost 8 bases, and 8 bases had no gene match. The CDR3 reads CASSPGTGENEKLFF. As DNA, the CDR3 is TGTGCCAGCTCACCCGGGACAGGGGAAAATGAAAAACTGTTTTTT.

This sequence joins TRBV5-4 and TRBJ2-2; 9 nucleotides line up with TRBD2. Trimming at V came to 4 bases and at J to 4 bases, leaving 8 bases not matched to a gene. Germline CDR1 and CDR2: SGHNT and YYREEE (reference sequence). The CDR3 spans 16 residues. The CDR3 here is CASSPAGGRGTGELFF. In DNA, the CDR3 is TGTGCCAGCAGCCCCGCGGGGGGGCGTGGCACCGGGGAGCTGTTTTTT.

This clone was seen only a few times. The CDR3 sequence is CASRTGVVISGNTIYF. In DNA, the CDR3 is TGCGCCAGCAGGACGGGAGTTGTGATTTCTGGAAACACCATATATTTT. The chain employs TRBV10-1 and TRBJ1-3; D gene unclear. The CDR3 extends over 16 amino acids. Trimming cost V 6 bases and J 1 base, with 16 bases left between them. In germline, CDR1 is WNHNN, CDR2 SYGVQD (reference sequence).

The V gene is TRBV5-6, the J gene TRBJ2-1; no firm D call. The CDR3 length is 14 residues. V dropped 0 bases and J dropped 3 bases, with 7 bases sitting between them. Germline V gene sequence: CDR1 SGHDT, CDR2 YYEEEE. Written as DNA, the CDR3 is TGTGCCAGCAGCTTGGTTACCAGCTACAATGAGCAGTTCTTC. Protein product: CASSLVTSYNEQFF.

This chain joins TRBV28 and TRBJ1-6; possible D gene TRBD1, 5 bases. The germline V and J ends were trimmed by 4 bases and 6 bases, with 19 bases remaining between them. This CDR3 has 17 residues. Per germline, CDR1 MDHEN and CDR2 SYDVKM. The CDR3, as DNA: TGTGCCAGCAGTTCCCTATTACTATGGGACCCTAATTCACCCCTCCACTTT. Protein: CASSSLLLWDPNSPLHF. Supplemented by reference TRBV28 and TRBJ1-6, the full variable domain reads DVKVTQSSRYLVKRTGEKVFLECVQDMDHENMFWYRQDPGLGLRLIYFSYDVKMKEKGDIPEGYSVSREKKERFSLILESASTNQTSMYLCASSSLLLWDPNSPLHFGNGTRLTVT.

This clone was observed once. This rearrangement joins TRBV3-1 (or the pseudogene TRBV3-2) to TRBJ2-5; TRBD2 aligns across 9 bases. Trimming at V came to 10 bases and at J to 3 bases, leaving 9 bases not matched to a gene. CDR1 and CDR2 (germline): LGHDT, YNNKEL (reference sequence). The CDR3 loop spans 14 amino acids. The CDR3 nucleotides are TGTGCCACCGTTCGATTAGCGGGGGAAGAGACCCAGTACTTC. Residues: CATVRLAGEETQYF.

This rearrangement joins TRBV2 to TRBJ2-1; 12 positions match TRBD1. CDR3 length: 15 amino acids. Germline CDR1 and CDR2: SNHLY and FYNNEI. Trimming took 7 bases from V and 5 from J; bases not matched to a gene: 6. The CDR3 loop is CASTGTGGAHNEQFF. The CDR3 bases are TGTGCCAGCACCGGGACAGGGGGCGCCCACAATGAGCAGTTCTTC.

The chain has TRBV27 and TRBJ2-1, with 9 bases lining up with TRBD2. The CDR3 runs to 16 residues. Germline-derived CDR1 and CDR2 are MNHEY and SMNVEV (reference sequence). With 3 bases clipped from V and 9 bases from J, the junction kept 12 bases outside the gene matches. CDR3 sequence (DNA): TGTGCCAGCAGTTTGATTAGCGGGGGAGGGGTTACTGAGCAGTTCTTC. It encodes CASSLISGGGVTEQFF.

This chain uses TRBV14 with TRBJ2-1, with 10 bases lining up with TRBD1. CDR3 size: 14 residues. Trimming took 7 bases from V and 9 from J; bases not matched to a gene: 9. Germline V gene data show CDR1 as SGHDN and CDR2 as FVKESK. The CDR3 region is CASTRMGDRGEQFF. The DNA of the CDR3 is TGTGCCAGCACCAGGATGGGGGACAGGGGTGAGCAGTTCTTC.

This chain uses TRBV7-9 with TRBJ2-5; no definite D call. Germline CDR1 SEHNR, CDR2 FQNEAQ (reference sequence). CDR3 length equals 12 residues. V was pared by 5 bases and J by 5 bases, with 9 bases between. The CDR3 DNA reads TGTGCCAGCAGCCCACTAAGGGAGACCCAGTACTTC. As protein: CASSPLRETQYF.

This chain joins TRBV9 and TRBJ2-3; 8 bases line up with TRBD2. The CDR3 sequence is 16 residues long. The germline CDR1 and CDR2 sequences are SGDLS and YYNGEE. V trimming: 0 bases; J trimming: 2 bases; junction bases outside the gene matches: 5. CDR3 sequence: CASSVVERGPTDTQYF. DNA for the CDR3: TGTGCCAGCAGCGTAGTTGAGCGGGGGCCCACAGATACGCAGTATTTT. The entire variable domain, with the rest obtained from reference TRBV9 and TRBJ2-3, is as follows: DSGVTQTPKHLITATGQRVTLRCSPRSGDLSVYWYQQSLDQGLQFLIQYYNGEERAKGNILERFSAQQFPDLHSELNLSSLELGDSALYFCASSVVERGPTDTQYFGPGTRLTVL.